This T cell receptor (beta chain) was identified during a study of blood T cell repertoires in COVID-19. Study-wide background: COVID-19 samples collected from the United States, Italy and Spain covered acute and convalescent phases. Sources were T cells, B-cell-depleted T cells, or PBMCs; the material itself was cDNA or gDNA.

Original handling: Amplification of reference gene primers provided the estimated nucleated cell counts. Produced via immunoSEQ multiplex PCR; TCRdb's table is partial and in-frame only. V and J calls and clone size follow that table, whereas D and trimming were derived from the DNA. Among about 13,000 clones listed, nearly 90% were seen once. Trimming removed 5 bases at V and 4 bases at J, with 11 bases between. This CDR3 region has 12 residues. Germline CDR1 is SQVTM and CDR2 is ANQGSEA. The chain recombines TRBV29-1 with TRBJ1-1; D is ambiguous. The sequence was collected from a human donor in a cohort sampled during active COVID-19. Input material: peripheral blood. CDR3 sequence reads: CSVKAWSTEAFF. CDR3 DNA: TGCAGCGTTAAAGCGTGGAGCACTGAAGCTTTCTTT.